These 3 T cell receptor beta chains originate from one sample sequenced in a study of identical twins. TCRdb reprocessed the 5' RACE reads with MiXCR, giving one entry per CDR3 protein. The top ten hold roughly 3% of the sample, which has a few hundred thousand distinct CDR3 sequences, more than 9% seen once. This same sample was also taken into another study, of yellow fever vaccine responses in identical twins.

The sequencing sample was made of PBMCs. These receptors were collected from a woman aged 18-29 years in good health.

CDR3 loop: CSVGPLAGGGTGELFF. The CDR3 DNA sequence: TGCAGCGTTGGACCCCTAGCGGGAGGAGGGACCGGGGAGCTGTTTTTT. This chain connects TRBV29-1 to TRBJ2-2, with 11 bases aligning to TRBD2. This CDR3 has 16 residues. CDR1 is SQVTM, CDR2 ANQGSEA, per germline. V gave up 4 bases and J gave up 5 bases; unmatched junction bases: 9.

CDR3 DNA: TGTGCCAGCAGCAAAAAGTCCAGGACAGGGTGCTCTGGGGCCAACGTCCTGACTTTC. It translates to CASSKKSRTGCSGANVLTF. The chain couples TRBV21-1 to TRBJ2-6; TRBD1 was called by the table and not checked on the DNA. TRBV21-1 represents a pseudogene. The CDR3 has 19 residues.

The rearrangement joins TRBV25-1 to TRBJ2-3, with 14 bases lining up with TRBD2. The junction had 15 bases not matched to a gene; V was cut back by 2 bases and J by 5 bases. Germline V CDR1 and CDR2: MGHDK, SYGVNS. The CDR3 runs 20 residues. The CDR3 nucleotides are TGTGCCAGCAGTGAAAACCCGGGACTAGCGGGAGCCCTTCGTGGAGATACGCAGTATTTT. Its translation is CASSENPGLAGALRGDTQYF.